This T cell receptor beta chain was recorded in a study of response to subunit inactivated influenza vaccine (dated by TCRdb to between 2017 and 2018). Describing the broader study: The study used deep quantitative T cell receptor repertoire profiling to track responses to a trivalent subunit inactivated influenza vaccine.

Library preparation was by RT-PCR. The instrument was an Illumina HiSeq 2500. The public sequencing data were trimmed at Q25 with fastp and processed into clonotypes with MiXCR by TCRdb, which kept only in-frame beta chains. For every CDR3 protein sequence, its rows merge into one entry that carries the most common genes and DNA. For this sample there are 530,000 or so distinct CDR3 sequences; approximately 12% appear just once. The top ten clonotypes cover 10% of the sample. Worth noting for this clonotype: Its target antigen remains unknown. The sample holds no much larger clone one base away, and base qualities are not on file.

V is cut by 0 bases and J by 5 bases, and the space between the germline ends is 7 bases. According to the germline V gene (reference sequence), CDR1 reads LNHNV and CDR2 reads YYDKDF. From the cysteine up to the phenylalanine, the CDR3 has a length of 13 residues. The retained sequence is limited to the CDR3, 39 bases, with the frame set at the first base. The paper as a whole reports these results and caveats: According to the authors, only a limited number of new T cells may be recruited by each seasonal influenza vaccination.

This clonotype was obtained from a man aged 45-65 years who received an inactivated influenza vaccine. Donor details come from another sample of the same person, matched by shared clones. Sequencing was performed on PBMCs from blood, taken on the day of vaccination. The chain is encoded by TRBV15 joined to TRBJ2-5; too little of a D gene remains to name it. Read as DNA, the sequence is TGTGCCACCAGCAGAGATGCCGCGGAGACCCAGTACTTC. Its protein product is CATSRDAAETQYF.